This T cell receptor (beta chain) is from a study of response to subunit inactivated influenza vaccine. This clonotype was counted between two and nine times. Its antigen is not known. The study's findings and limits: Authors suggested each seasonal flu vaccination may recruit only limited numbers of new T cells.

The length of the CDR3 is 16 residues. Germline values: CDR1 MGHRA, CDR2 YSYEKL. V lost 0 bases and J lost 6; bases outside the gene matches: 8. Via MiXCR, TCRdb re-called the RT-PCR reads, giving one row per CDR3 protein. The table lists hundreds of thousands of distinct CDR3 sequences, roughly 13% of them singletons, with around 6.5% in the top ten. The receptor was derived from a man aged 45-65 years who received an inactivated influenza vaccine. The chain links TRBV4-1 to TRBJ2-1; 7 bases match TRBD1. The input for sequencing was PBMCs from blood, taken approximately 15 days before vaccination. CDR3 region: CASSQEGDRVFNEQFF. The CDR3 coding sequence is TGCGCCAGCAGCCAAGAGGGAGACAGGGTTTTCAATGAGCAGTTCTTC.